A selection of T cell receptor beta chains follows, all from one sample in a study of cytomegalovirus exposure and HLA in healthy donors. The data were produced by immunoSEQ multiplex PCR, yet TCRdb's version contains in-frame clones alone and is incomplete. The sample records 120,000 or so clones, around four fifths being singletons. The specimen was PBMCs. The receptors shown here come from a man aged 25-45 years in good health and CMV-seropositive. CDR3s include the opening cysteine and the closing phenylalanine or tryptophan. Fields, in order: V gene, clone size, D gene, J gene, CDR3 protein, CDR3 DNA. The D gene is left open where the match is weak. Clone sizes are given selectively: once, few, many, or a class where the clone is expanded.

TRBV7-6,NA,TRBD2,TRBJ2-5,CASSLAWGTSGGPRQETQYF,TGTGCCAGCAGCTTAGCATGGGGGACTAGCGGGGGGCCGAGACAAGAGACCCAGTACTTC
TRBV2,NA,NA,TRBJ1-1,CASSEGGLGAFF,TGTGCCAGCAGTGAGGGAGGCCTGGGGGCTTTCTTT
TRBV5-6,NA,TRBD1,TRBJ2-4,CASSPVLGQGAGNIQYF,TGTGCCAGCAGCCCCGTACTGGGACAGGGGGCAGGGAACATTCAGTACTTC
TRBV5-4,NA,NA,TRBJ2-1,CASSLRGGNEEQFF,TGTGCCAGCAGCTTGAGGGGCGGGAATGAGGAGCAGTTCTTC
TRBV7-2,NA,NA,TRBJ2-7,CASSLRQDAYEQYF,TGTGCCAGCAGCTTACGACAGGACGCCTACGAGCAGTACTTC
TRBV12-5,NA,NA,TRBJ1-1,CASGLVRSQAFF,TGTGCTAGTGGTTTGGTCCGTTCCCAGGCTTTCTTT
TRBV30,NA,TRBD2,TRBJ2-1,CAWSVPRTSGANNEQFF,TGTGCCTGGAGTGTACCGCGGACTAGCGGGGCCAACAATGAGCAGTTCTTC
TRBV5-1,few,NA,TRBJ1-1,CASSPTDSNTEAFF,TGCGCCAGCAGCCCGACGGACTCGAACACTGAAGCTTTCTTT
TRBV9,few,NA,TRBJ1-1,CASSVQAGGAPMNTEAFF,TGTGCCAGCAGCGTACAAGCGGGAGGGGCCCCGATGAACACTGAAGCTTTCTTT
TRBV18,NA,NA,TRBJ2-7,CASSPGLVTESYEQYF,TGTGCCAGCTCACCGGGGCTGGTAACGGAGTCCTACGAGCAGTACTTC
TRBV12-2,NA,NA,TRBJ2-5,CASRLAGQGWETQYF,TGTGCAAGTCGCTTAGCGGGACAGGGTTGGGAGACCCAGTACTTC
TRBV7-3,NA,TRBD2,TRBJ2-3,CASSEIAGGTDTQYF,TGTGCCAGCAGCGAGATAGCGGGGGGCACAGATACGCAGTATTTT
TRBV7-9,NA,NA,TRBJ2-1,CASSLSFGDEQFF,TGTGCCAGCAGCTTATCATTCGGGGATGAGCAGTTCTTC
TRBV25-1,NA,NA,TRBJ1-2,CASSTQLSYGYTF,TGTGCCAGCAGTACCCAACTTTCCTATGGCTACACCTTC
TRBV6-1,few,NA,TRBJ1-4,CASSEGAFNEKLFF,TGTGCCAGCAGTGAAGGGGCCTTTAATGAAAAACTGTTTTTT
TRBV29-1,NA,TRBD1,TRBJ2-1,CSVGGGTGSYNEQFF,TGCAGCGTTGGGGGGGGGACAGGGAGCTACAATGAGCAGTTCTTC
TRBV10-1,NA,NA,TRBJ2-1,CASSELPGLYNEQFF,TGCGCCAGCAGTGAATTACCGGGGTTATACAATGAGCAGTTCTTC
TRBV11-2,NA,NA,TRBJ2-4,CASSRKSTEKNIQYF,TGTGCCAGCAGCCGTAAGTCAACAGAAAAAAACATTCAGTACTTC
TRBV11-1,once,TRBD2,TRBJ2-3,CASSFHTGGAVGADTQYF,TGTGCCAGCAGTTTTCACACGGGGGGGGCCGTTGGTGCAGATACGCAGTATTTT
TRBV6-1,NA,NA,TRBJ2-5,CASTPRPGETQYF,TGTGCCAGCACCCCCCGGCCGGGAGAGACCCAGTACTTC
TRBV7-2,NA,NA,TRBJ1-1,CASSPLSVNTEAFF,TGTGCCAGCAGCCCCCTCTCTGTGAACACTGAAGCTTTCTTT
TRBV5-1,NA,TRBD1,TRBJ2-7,CASSEQTGFDEQYF,TGCGCCAGCAGCGAACAGACAGGGTTCGACGAGCAGTACTTC
TRBV19,NA,TRBD1,TRBJ1-6,CASSPHRGNSPLHF,TGTGCCAGTAGTCCCCACAGGGGTAATTCACCCCTCCACTTT
TRBV19,NA,NA,TRBJ1-4,CASSIGTSSTKLFF,TGTGCCAGTAGTATCGGGACATCGAGCACCAAACTGTTTTTT
TRBV11-3,NA,TRBD1,TRBJ2-7,CASSLELGTDPYEQYF,TGTGCCAGCAGCTTAGAACTCGGGACAGACCCCTACGAGCAGTACTTC
TRBV19,NA,NA,TRBJ2-3,CASKGHVGTDTQYF,TGTGCCAGTAAAGGCCACGTCGGGACAGATACGCAGTATTTT
TRBV10-3,NA,TRBD2,TRBJ2-2,CAISASGGAGELFF,TGTGCCATCAGTGCCAGCGGGGGGGCCGGGGAGCTGTTTTTT
TRBV5-1,NA,NA,TRBJ1-1,CASSLGSQGLNTEAFF,TGCGCCAGCAGCTTGGGTTCGCAGGGCTTGAACACTGAAGCTTTCTTT
TRBV9,NA,TRBD1,TRBJ2-1,CASSATGALYNEQFF,TGTGCCAGCAGCGCGACAGGGGCTCTCTACAATGAGCAGTTCTTC
TRBV10-3,NA,NA,TRBJ1-5,CAADPGHLGQPQHF,TGTGCCGCCGACCCGGGACATTTGGGACAGCCCCAGCATTTT
TRBV7-8,NA,NA,TRBJ1-1,CASSSGSGNTEAFF,TGTGCCAGCAGCTCGGGGTCAGGGAACACTGAAGCTTTCTTT
TRBV28,NA,NA,TRBJ1-2,CASSTNGGSDGYTF,TGTGCCAGCAGCACAAACGGGGGATCAGATGGCTACACCTTC
TRBV14,NA,TRBD1,TRBJ1-2,CASSQDATGPFSYTF,TGTGCCAGCAGCCAAGACGCGACAGGGCCTTTCTCCTACACCTTC
TRBV30,NA,NA,TRBJ1-1,CAWREGYTEAFF,TGTGCCTGGAGGGAGGGATACACTGAAGCTTTCTTT
TRBV29-1,NA,NA,TRBJ1-2,CSVGQGNYGHTF,NA
TRBV30,once,NA,TRBJ2-7,CAWSYGEPYEQYF,TGTGCCTGGAGTTATGGGGAGCCCTACGAGCAGTACTTC